This TCR beta chain was identified during a study of blood T cells in healthy people across ages. Points from the study as a whole: With age, beta diversity per million T cells declined roughly linearly, significantly by roughly 40. Diversity was estimated from one million T cells, and these estimates were considered underestimates. Comparison with aged donors showed that long-lived donors had more naive CD4+ cells and higher diversity.

Trimming at V came to 5 bases and at J to 2 bases, leaving 3 bases not matched to a gene. The CDR3 totals 15 residues. The germline V gene encodes CDR1 SGHTA and CDR2 FQGNSA. Next came a second PCR, run for about 7 to 12 cycles, which used a sample-barcoded 5' primer along with a J-beta primer mix. All samples yielded 2.5 million or more CDR3-containing paired-end reads. Via MiXCR, TCRdb re-called the 5' RACE reads, giving one row per CDR3 protein. This sample yields approximately 1,000,000 distinct CDR3 sequences, of which more than 30% are seen a single time; approximately 14% belongs to the top ten. Note on this clonotype: Its antigen is not identified. A clone one base away is much larger, so this may be a read error.

The sequenced material came from blood. This chain connects TRBV7-2 to TRBJ2-1, with 10 bases fitting TRBD2. The sequence was collected from a man younger than 35 in good health. In DNA, the CDR3 is TGTGCCAGCAGCATTAGCGGGGGGACCTACAATGAGCAGTTCTTC. Protein product: CASSISGGTYNEQFF.